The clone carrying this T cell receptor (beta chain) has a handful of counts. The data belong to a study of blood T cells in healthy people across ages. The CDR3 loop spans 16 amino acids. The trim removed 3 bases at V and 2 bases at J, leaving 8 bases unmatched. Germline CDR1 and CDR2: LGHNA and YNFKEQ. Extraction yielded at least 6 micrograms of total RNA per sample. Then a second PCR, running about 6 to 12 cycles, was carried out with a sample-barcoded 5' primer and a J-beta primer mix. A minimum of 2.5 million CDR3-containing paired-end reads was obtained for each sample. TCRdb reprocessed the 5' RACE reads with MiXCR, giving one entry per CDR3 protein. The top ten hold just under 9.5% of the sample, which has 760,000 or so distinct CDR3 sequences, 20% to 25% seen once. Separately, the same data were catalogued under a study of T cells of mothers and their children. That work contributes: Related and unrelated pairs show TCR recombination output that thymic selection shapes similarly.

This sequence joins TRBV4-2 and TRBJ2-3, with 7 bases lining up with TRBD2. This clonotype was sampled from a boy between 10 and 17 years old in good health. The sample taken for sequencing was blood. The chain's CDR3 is CASSHEPSGYTDTQYF. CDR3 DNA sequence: TGTGCCAGCAGCCATGAACCTAGCGGCTACACAGATACGCAGTATTTT.